This TCR beta chain comes out of a study of blood T cells in healthy people across ages. Study results and limitations: Unsorted PBMCs blocked a conclusive comparison of naive and antigen-experienced cells.

CDR3 length: 15 residues. Trimming took 3 bases from V and 7 from J, leaving 15 bases between them. CDR1 and CDR2 (germline): MGHRA, YSYEKL. A J-beta primer mix and a sample-barcoded 5' primer were used in a second PCR of about 7 to 12 cycles. From the 5' RACE reads, TCRdb called clonotypes with MiXCR, one entry per CDR3 protein. The sample lists about 800,000 distinct CDR3 sequences, around 45% occurring once. This clonotype was observed a few times. What it binds is unknown. Every sample had a minimum of 6.5 million PBMCs isolated. The receptor was isolated from an elderly man in good health. The specimen sequenced was blood. The chain combines TRBV4-1 with TRBJ1-4; D ambiguous. CDR3 sequence (DNA): TGCGCCAGCAGCCACCTACGGCCGGCGGGTGAAAAACTGTTTTTT. Its translation: CASSHLRPAGEKLFF.